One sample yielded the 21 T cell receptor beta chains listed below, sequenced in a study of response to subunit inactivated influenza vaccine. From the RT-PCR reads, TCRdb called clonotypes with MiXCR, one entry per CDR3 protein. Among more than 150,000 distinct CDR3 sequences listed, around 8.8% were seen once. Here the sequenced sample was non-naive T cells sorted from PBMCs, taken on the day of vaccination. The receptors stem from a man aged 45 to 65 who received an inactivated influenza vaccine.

The CDR3 spells CASTNRDIEYF. The CDR3 bases are TGTGCCAGCACCAATCGGGACATCGAGTATTTT. V is TRBV6-2 or TRBV6-3 and J is TRBJ2-3, with D perhaps matching TRBD1 (6 bases). CDR1 MNHEY and CDR2 SVGEGT come from the germline V gene. This CDR3 contains 11 residues. V lost 7 bases and J lost 13, with 15 bases in between.

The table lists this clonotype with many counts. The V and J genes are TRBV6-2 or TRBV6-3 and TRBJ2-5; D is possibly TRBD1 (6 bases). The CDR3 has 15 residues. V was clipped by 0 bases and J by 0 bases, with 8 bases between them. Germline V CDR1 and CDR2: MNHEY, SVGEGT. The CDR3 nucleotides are TGTGCCAGCAGTTACTCGGGGGCGTACCAAGAGACCCAGTACTTC. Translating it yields CASSYSGAYQETQYF.

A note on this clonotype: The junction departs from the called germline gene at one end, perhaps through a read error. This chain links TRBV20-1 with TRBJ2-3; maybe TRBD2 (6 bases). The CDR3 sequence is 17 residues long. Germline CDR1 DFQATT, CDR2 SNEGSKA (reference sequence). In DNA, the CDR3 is TGCAGCGCTAGACCCTACCTCTTCCGGCGGGCGGGGGATACGCAGTATTTT. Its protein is CSARPYLFRRAGDTQYF.

The CDR3 nucleotides read TGTGCCAGCAGCTTAGAGGCGGGACCCCCCTACGAGCAGTACTTC. Translated, it gives CASSLEAGPPYEQYF. This chain uses TRBV7-2 with TRBJ2-7, with a possible D match to TRBD2 (6 bases). The CDR3 spans 15 residues. Looked up from germline, CDR1 is SGHTA and CDR2 is FQGNSA. V lost 1 base and J 2 bases, leaving 12 bases between the germline ends.

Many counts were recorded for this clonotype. The CDR3 here is CASSRQGPPNNEQFF. As DNA, the CDR3 is TGCGCCAGCAGCCGGCAGGGGCCCCCTAATAATGAGCAGTTCTTC. The chain uses TRBV5-1 and TRBJ2-1, with D possibly matching TRBD1 (6 bases). This CDR3 region has 15 residues. Per the germline V gene, CDR1 is SGHRS and CDR2 is YFSETQ. V gave up 4 bases and J gave up 7 bases, with 18 bases separating them.

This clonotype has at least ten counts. CDR3: CAWSPMRMNTEAFF. CDR3 DNA: TGTGCCTGGAGCCCTATGAGAATGAACACTGAAGCTTTCTTT. This sequence joins TRBV30 and TRBJ1-1; the D is unclear. The germline V and J ends were trimmed by 3 bases and 0 bases, with 11 bases remaining between them. Germline CDR1 is GTSNPN and CDR2 is SVGIG (reference sequence). This CDR3 region has 14 residues.

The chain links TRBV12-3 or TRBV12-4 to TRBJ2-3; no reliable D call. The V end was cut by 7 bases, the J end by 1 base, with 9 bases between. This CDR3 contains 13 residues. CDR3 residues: CASNPSGTDTQYF. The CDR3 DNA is TGTGCCAGCAACCCCAGCGGCACAGATACGCAGTATTTT.

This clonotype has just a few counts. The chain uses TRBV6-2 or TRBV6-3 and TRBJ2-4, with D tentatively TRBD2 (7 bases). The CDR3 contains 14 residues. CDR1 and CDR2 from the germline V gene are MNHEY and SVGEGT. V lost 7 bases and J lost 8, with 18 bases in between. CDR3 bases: TGTGCCAGCAACCCTGGGGGGGCCAAGGACATTCAGTACTTC. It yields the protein CASNPGGAKDIQYF.

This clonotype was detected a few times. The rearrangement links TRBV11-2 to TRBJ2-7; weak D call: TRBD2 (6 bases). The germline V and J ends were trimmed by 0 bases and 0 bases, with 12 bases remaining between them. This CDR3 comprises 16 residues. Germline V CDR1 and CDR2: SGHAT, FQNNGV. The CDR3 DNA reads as TGTGCCAGCAGCTTAGAGAGGAGGGGCAGCTCCTACGAGCAGTACTTC. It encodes CASSLERRGSSYEQYF.

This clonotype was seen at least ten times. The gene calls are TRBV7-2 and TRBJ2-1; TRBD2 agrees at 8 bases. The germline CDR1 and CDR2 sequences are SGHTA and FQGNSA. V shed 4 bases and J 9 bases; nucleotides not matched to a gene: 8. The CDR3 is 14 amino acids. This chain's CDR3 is CASSSTSGPGEQFF. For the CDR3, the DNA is TGTGCCAGCAGCTCTACTAGCGGTCCTGGTGAGCAGTTCTTC.

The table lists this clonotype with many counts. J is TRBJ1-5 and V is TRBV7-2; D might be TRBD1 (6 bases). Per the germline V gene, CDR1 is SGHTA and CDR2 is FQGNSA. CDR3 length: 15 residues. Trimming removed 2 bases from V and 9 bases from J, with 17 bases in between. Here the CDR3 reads CASSLLGQGKGPQHF. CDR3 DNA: TGTGCCAGCAGCTTATTGGGCCAGGGGAAGGGGCCCCAGCATTTT.

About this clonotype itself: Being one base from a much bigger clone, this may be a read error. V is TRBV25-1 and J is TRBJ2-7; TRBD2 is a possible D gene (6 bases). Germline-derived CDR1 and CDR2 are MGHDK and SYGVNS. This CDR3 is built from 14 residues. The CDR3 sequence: CASIESARGNEQYF. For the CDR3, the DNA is TGTGCCAGCATTGAATCCGCCCGGGGGAACGAGCAGTACTTC.

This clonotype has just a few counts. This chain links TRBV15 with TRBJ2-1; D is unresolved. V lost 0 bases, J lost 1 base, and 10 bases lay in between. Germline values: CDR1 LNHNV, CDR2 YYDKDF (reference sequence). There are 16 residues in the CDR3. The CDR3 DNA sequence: TGTGCCACCAGCAGAGAGGTAGTATTTTCCTACAATGAGCAGTTCTTC. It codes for CATSREVVFSYNEQFF.

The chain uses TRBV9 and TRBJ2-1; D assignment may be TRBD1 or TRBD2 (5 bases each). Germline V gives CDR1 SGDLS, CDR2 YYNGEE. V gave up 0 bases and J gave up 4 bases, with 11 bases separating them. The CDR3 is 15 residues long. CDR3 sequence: CASSVAPGPYNEQFF. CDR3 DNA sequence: TGTGCCAGCAGCGTAGCTCCGGGACCTTACAATGAGCAGTTCTTC.

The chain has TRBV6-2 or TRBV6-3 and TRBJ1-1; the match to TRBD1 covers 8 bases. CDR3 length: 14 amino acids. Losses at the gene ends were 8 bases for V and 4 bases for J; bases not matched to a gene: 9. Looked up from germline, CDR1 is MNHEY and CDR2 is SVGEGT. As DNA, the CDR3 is TGTGCCAGCTTACGACAGGGGAGGCTCACTGAAGCTTTCTTT. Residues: CASLRQGRLTEAFF.

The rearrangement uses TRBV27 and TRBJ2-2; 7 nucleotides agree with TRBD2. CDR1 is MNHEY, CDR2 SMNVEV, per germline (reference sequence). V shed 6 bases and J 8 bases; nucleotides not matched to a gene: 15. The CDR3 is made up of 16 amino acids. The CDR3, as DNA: TGTGCCAGCAGATACTTACGGGGCGGGAGCACTGGGGAGCTGTTTTTT. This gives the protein CASRYLRGGSTGELFF.

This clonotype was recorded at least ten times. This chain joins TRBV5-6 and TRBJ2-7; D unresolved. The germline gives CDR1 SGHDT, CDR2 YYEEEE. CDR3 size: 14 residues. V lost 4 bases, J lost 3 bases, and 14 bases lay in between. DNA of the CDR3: TGTGCCAGCAGCCTTGCCACTACCCTCTACGAGCAGTACTTC. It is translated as CASSLATTLYEQYF.

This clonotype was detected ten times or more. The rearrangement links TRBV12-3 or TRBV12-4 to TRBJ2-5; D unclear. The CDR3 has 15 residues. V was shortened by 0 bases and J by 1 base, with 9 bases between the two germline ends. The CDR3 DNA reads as TGTGCCAGCAGTTTAGCGCGACTCATCCAAGAGACCCAGTACTTC. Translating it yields CASSLARLIQETQYF.

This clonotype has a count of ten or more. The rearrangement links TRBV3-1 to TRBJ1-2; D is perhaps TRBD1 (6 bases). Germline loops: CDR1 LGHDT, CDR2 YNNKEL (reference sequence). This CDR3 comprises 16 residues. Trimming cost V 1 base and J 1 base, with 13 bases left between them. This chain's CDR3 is CASSQAGRQVNYGYTF. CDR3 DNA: TGTGCCAGCAGCCAAGCGGGGAGACAGGTTAACTATGGCTACACCTTC.

CDR3 in DNA: TGCAGTGCAAAAGGACAGAATACTAACTATGGCTACACCTTC. Amino acids: CSAKGQNTNYGYTF. The gene calls are TRBV20-1 and TRBJ1-2; the D gene is possibly TRBD1 (6 bases). The V gene's germline CDR1 is DFQATT and CDR2 SNEGSKA (reference sequence). With 6 bases removed from V and 0 bases from J, the gap between germline ends came to 14 bases. This CDR3 is 14 amino acids long.

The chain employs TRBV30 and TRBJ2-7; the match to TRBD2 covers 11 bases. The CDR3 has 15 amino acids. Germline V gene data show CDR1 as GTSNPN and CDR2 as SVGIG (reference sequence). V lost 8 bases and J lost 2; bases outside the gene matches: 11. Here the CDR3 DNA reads TGTGCCGGCCGAACTAGCGGGGGTTACCCCTACGAGCAGTACTTC. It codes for CAGRTSGGYPYEQYF. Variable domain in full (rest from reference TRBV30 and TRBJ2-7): SQTIHQWPATLVQPVGSPLSLECTVEGTSNPNLYWYRQAAGRGLQLLFYSVGIGQISSEVPQNLSASRPQDRQFILSSKKLLLSDSGFYLCAGRTSGGYPYEQYFGPGTRLTVT.